Shown below are 27 T cell receptor beta chains from a single sample sequenced in a study of Tregs in tolerant kidney transplant recipients. These receptors have no known antigen. Only in-frame clones appear in the TCRdb table, and some are missing; sequencing was by immunoSEQ multiplex PCR. The table lists approximately 44,000 clones, over 95% of them singletons. Source material: Tregs from blood cultured with allogeneic cells. The receptors derive from a human donor in good health.

The chain employs TRBV4-1 and TRBJ2-4, with a tentative D call TRBD1 (5 bases). The CDR3 is 16 amino acids. CDR1 and CDR2 (germline): MGHRA, YSYEKL. Trimming removed 0 bases from V and 4 bases from J, with 13 bases in between. CDR3 DNA sequence: TGCGCCAGCAGCCAAGATAGGCGGACACTGAAAAACATTCAGTACTTC. It specifies CASSQDRRTLKNIQYF.

The rearrangement links TRBV9 to TRBJ1-1; D uncertain. The CDR3 covers 15 residues. Germline V lookup: CDR1 SGDLS, CDR2 YYNGEE. The ends were cut back, 3 bases at V and 1 base at J, with 13 bases in the middle. CDR3 DNA: TGTGCCAGCAGCGCTGCCTACCCTTCGAACACTGAAGCTTTCTTT. Translation gives CASSAAYPSNTEAFF.

The rearrangement uses TRBV5-1 and TRBJ1-2; D remains unclear. Germline CDR1 SGHRS, CDR2 YFSETQ. Trimming stripped 3 bases from V and 6 bases from J, with 9 bases between. The length of the CDR3 is 12 residues. The CDR3 nucleotides are TGCGCCAGCAGCTCCCCCGTAGATGGCTACACCTTC. Protein product: CASSSPVDGYTF. Variable domain in full (rest from reference TRBV5-1 and TRBJ1-2): KAGVTQTPRYLIKTRGQQVTLSCSPISGHRSVSWYQQTPGQGLQFLFEYFSETQRNKGNFPGRFSGRQFSNSRSEMNVSTLELGDSALYLCASSSPVDGYTFGSGTRLTVV.

The chain couples TRBV29-1 to TRBJ2-3; D might be TRBD2 (6 bases). This CDR3 is built from 14 residues. With 4 bases removed from V and 3 bases from J, the gap between germline ends came to 14 bases. Germline V gene sequence: CDR1 SQVTM, CDR2 ANQGSEA. CDR3 nucleotides: TGCAGCGTTGCTGAGCGGGTAGTAACAGATACGCAGTATTTT. The encoded protein is CSVAERVVTDTQYF.

V and J are TRBV10-3 and TRBJ2-7; 10 nucleotides line up with TRBD1. The trim removed 0 bases at V and 3 bases at J, leaving 8 bases unmatched. The germline CDR1 and CDR2 sequences are ENHRY and SYGVKD. This CDR3 spans 17 amino acids. The CDR3 DNA follows: TGTGCCATCAGTGAGTCGGGACAGGGGATTTTGGGCTACGAGCAGTACTTC. Amino acid sequence: CAISESGQGILGYEQYF.

The rearrangement uses TRBV25-1 and TRBJ2-3; a possible D gene is TRBD1 (6 bases). Trimming took off 6 bases at V and 2 bases at J, with 9 bases between the two ends. The CDR3 loop spans 13 amino acids. CDR1 and CDR2 (germline): MGHDK, SYGVNS. CDR3 bases: TGTGCCAGCAGAAGGGGGACCACAGATACGCAGTATTTT. This sequence encodes CASRRGTTDTQYF. The variable domain in full, with the rest retrieved from reference TRBV25-1 and TRBJ2-3, is EADIYQTPRYLVIGTGKKITLECSQTMGHDKMYWYQQDPGMELHLIHYSYGVNSTEKGDLSSESTVSRIRTEHFPLTLESARPSHTSQYLCASRRGTTDTQYFGPGTRLTVL.

The chain couples TRBV18 to TRBJ2-2, with D perhaps matching TRBD2 (5 bases). V shed 2 bases and J shed 2 bases, with 9 bases lying between them. The germline gives CDR1 KGHSH, CDR2 LQKENI. The length of the CDR3 is 15 residues. In nucleotides, the CDR3 is TGTGCCAGCTCACCAGCTGAGGGAAACACCGGGGAGCTGTTTTTT. Protein product: CASSPAEGNTGELFF.

This rearrangement joins TRBV6-6 to TRBJ1-5; TRBD1 is a possible D gene (5 bases). The V end was cut by 7 bases, the J end by 0 bases, with 16 bases between. The germline V gene encodes CDR1 MNHNY and CDR2 SVGAGI (reference sequence). The CDR3 runs 16 residues. CDR3 protein: CASTSPRGASNQPQHF. CDR3 in DNA: TGTGCCAGCACATCCCCAAGGGGCGCTAGCAATCAGCCCCAGCATTTT.

This chain connects TRBV6-5 to TRBJ1-4; the match to TRBD1 covers 9 bases. The CDR3 extends over 15 amino acids. V lost 5 bases to trimming and J lost 5 bases; unmatched junction nucleotides: 6. Looked up from germline, CDR1 is MNHEY and CDR2 is SVGAGI. As DNA, the CDR3 is TGTGCCAGCAGTGGGTACGGGACAGGGAATGAAAAACTGTTTTTT. This translates into CASSGYGTGNEKLFF.

The chain uses TRBV5-1 and TRBJ2-7, with D unresolved. The germline V gene encodes CDR1 SGHRS and CDR2 YFSETQ. CDR3 size: 11 residues. Trimming took off 0 bases at V and 4 bases at J, with 2 bases between the two ends. CDR3 region: CASSLAYEQYF. CDR3 coding DNA: TGCGCCAGCAGCTTGGCTTACGAGCAGTACTTC.

CDR3 in amino acids: CASSEDRGPGNSPLHF. The CDR3, as DNA: TGTGCCAGCAGTGAAGACCGGGGGCCTGGTAATTCACCCCTCCACTTT. V usage is TRBV2 and J usage is TRBJ1-6, with D perhaps matching TRBD1 (6 bases). This CDR3 is built from 16 residues. Germline V CDR1 and CDR2: SNHLY, FYNNEI. V was trimmed by 1 base and J by 6 bases, leaving 13 bases between them.

The J gene is TRBJ2-3, the V gene TRBV7-2; TRBD2 is a possible D gene (6 bases). Trimming took 5 bases from V and 12 from J, leaving 21 bases between them. CDR3 size: 14 residues. The germline V gene encodes CDR1 SGHTA and CDR2 FQGNSA. DNA for the CDR3: TGTGCCAGCAGCCTCACTAGCCTCAGCCTCAAACAGTATTTT. It specifies CASSLTSLSLKQYF.

This chain links TRBV18 with TRBJ2-1; D gene ambiguous. The CDR3 sequence is 13 residues long. Trimming stripped 3 bases from V and 1 base from J, with 4 bases between. Germline CDR1 reads KGHSH; CDR2 reads LQKENI. Here the CDR3 DNA reads TGTGCCAGCTCACCCGTGTCCTACAATGAGCAGTTCTTC. Translating gives CASSPVSYNEQFF.

J is TRBJ2-1 and V is TRBV15; weak D call: TRBD1 (6 bases). The CDR3 contains 15 residues. Trimming took off 1 base at V and 3 bases at J, with 10 bases between the two ends. Germline V gene lookup returns CDR1 LNHNV and CDR2 YYDKDF (reference sequence). The DNA of the CDR3 is TGTGCCACCAGCAGAGCCGACAGGAACTACAATGAGCAGTTCTTC. Protein sequence: CATSRADRNYNEQFF.

The chain employs TRBV7-6 and TRBJ2-1; 12 positions agree with TRBD2. Germline values: CDR1 SGHVS, CDR2 FNYEAQ. The V segment lost 4 bases and the J segment 10 bases; nucleotides outside the gene matches: 11. The CDR3 sequence is 16 residues long. The CDR3 region is CASSSSRTSGIREQFF. CDR3 in DNA: TGTGCCAGCAGCTCCTCCCGGACTAGCGGGATTAGAGAGCAGTTCTTC. The entire variable domain, with the rest obtained from reference TRBV7-6 and TRBJ2-1, is as follows: GAGVSQSPRYKVTKRGQDVALRCDPISGHVSLYWYRQALGQGPEFLTYFNYEAQQDKSGLPNDRFSAERPEGSISTLTIQRTEQRDSAMYRCASSSSRTSGIREQFFGPGTRLTVL.

The gene calls are TRBV6-6 and TRBJ2-1; the D is unclear. This CDR3 contains 15 residues. Trimming stripped 6 bases from V and 5 bases from J, with 17 bases between. The germline V gene encodes CDR1 MNHNY and CDR2 SVGAGI (reference sequence). This CDR3 reads CASSPSRRLHNEQFF. CDR3 nucleotide sequence: TGTGCCAGCAGCCCTTCTCGGCGGTTACACAATGAGCAGTTCTTC.

This clone has a single count. This sequence joins TRBV4-2 and TRBJ2-6, with no clear D. The CDR3 sequence is 17 residues long. The ends were cut back, 0 bases at V and 2 bases at J, with 11 bases in the middle. Germline V gene data show CDR1 as LGHNA and CDR2 as YNFKEQ. The CDR3 DNA is TGTGCCAGCAGCCAAGATCACGGATCTCCTGGGGCCAACGTCCTGACTTTC. Protein product: CASSQDHGSPGANVLTF.

The chain has TRBV19 and TRBJ1-6; D is possibly TRBD1 (5 bases). The CDR3 sequence is 14 residues long. Germline V CDR1 and CDR2: LNHDA, SQIVND (reference sequence). V was trimmed by 3 bases and J by 9 bases, leaving 12 bases between them. The CDR3 nucleotides read TGTGCCAGTAGTATTGGCAGGGAGACTTCACCCCTCCACTTT. Translated, it gives CASSIGRETSPLHF.

The CDR3 is CASSPRRRRDYNEQFF. The CDR3 nucleotides are TGTGCCAGCAGTCCCCGTAGGCGGAGGGACTACAATGAGCAGTTCTTC. The chain uses TRBV2 and TRBJ2-1; D possibly corresponds to TRBD2 (6 bases). CDR1 and CDR2 (germline): SNHLY, FYNNEI. The CDR3 is 16 amino acids. V lost 5 bases, J lost 3 bases, and 17 bases lay in between.

This rearrangement joins TRBV4-1 to TRBJ2-7, with TRBD2 identical over 7 bases. The CDR3 totals 16 residues. J was trimmed by 2 bases and V by 1 base; bases with no gene match: 8. The germline CDR1 and CDR2 sequences are MGHRA and YSYEKL. CDR3 sequence (DNA): TGCGCCAGCAGCCAAGTGGAGGCTAGCGGTCCCTACGAGCAGTACTTC. Residues: CASSQVEASGPYEQYF.

The V call is TRBV19, the J call TRBJ1-5; no clear D. The CDR3 is 16 amino acids. Trimming pared 6 bases from V and 0 bases from J, leaving 15 bases between. In germline, CDR1 is LNHDA, CDR2 SQIVND (reference sequence). CDR3 loop: CASRDRGGLSNQPQHF. The DNA for the CDR3 is TGTGCCAGTAGAGATCGAGGCGGACTTAGCAATCAGCCCCAGCATTTT.

This CDR3 is CASSLVGGPGDFGNTIYF. The CDR3 bases are TGTGCCAGCAGCTTAGTAGGGGGTCCGGGAGACTTCGGAAACACCATATATTTT. This sequence joins TRBV7-2 and TRBJ1-3; a weak D match, TRBD1 (6 bases). Trimming pared 1 base from V and 4 bases from J, leaving 20 bases between. There are 18 residues in the CDR3. Germline V CDR1 and CDR2: SGHTA, FQGNSA.

The V and J genes are TRBV27 and TRBJ1-2; perhaps TRBD1 as D (5 bases). Germline-derived CDR1 and CDR2 are MNHEY and SMNVEV (reference sequence). The CDR3 is 14 residues long. The germline V and J ends were trimmed by 8 bases and 4 bases, with 17 bases remaining between them. CDR3 sequence: CASGLYRDSYGYTF. DNA for the CDR3: TGTGCCAGCGGCCTGTACCGGGACTCCTATGGCTACACCTTC.

The V call is TRBV19, the J call TRBJ2-5, with 9 bases fitting TRBD1. The V gene's germline CDR1 is LNHDA and CDR2 SQIVND (reference sequence). This CDR3 has 15 amino acids. J was trimmed by 1 base and V by 4 bases; bases with no gene match: 4. The CDR3 reads CASSKDRGGQETQYF. In nucleotides, the CDR3 is TGTGCCAGTAGTAAGGACAGGGGTGGCCAAGAGACCCAGTACTTC.

This clone was counted once. This chain joins TRBV5-5 and TRBJ1-2; TRBD1 aligns across 7 bases. The CDR3 is 14 amino acids. Unmatched junction bases numbered 7, after V lost 4 bases and J lost 4 bases. In germline, CDR1 is SGHKS, CDR2 YYEKEE (reference sequence). CDR3 DNA: TGTGCCAGCAGCGTTCCGGGACAGAGCTATGGCTACACCTTC. Its protein product is CASSVPGQSYGYTF.

This clone was recorded only once. The V gene is TRBV5-5, the J gene TRBJ2-1; weak D call: TRBD1 (6 bases). The V gene lost 0 bases and the J gene lost 7 bases, with 20 bases spanning the gap. This CDR3 spans 17 amino acids. Looked up from germline, CDR1 is SGHKS and CDR2 is YYEKEE (reference sequence). Here the CDR3 DNA reads TGTGCCAGCAGCTTGGCGAGTCAGGGGCTATGGGGGAATGAGCAGTTCTTC. Translated: CASSLASQGLWGNEQFF.

The chain combines TRBV30 with TRBJ2-2; D perhaps matches TRBD1 (6 bases). The germline CDR1 and CDR2 sequences are GTSNPN and SVGIG (reference sequence). The CDR3 has 14 residues. Trimming stripped 3 bases from V and 2 bases from J, with 10 bases between. The CDR3 DNA reads as TGTGCCTGGAGCACCGGGACAAACACCGGGGAGCTGTTTTTT. Its translation is CAWSTGTNTGELFF.